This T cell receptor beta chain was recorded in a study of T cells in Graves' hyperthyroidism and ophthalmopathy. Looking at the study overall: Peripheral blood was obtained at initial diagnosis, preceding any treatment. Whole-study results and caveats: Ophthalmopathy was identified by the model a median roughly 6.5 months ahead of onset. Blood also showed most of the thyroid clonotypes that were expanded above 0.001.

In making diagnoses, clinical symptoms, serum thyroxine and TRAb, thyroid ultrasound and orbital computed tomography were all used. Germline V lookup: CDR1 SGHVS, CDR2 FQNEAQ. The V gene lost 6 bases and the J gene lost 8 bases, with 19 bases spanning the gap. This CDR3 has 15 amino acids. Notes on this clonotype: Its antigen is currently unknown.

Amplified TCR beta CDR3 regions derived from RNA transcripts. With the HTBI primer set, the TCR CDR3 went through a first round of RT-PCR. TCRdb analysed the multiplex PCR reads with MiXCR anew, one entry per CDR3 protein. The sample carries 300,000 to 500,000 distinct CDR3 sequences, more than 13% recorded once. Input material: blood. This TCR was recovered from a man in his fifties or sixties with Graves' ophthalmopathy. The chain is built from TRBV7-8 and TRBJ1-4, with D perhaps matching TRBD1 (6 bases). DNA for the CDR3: TGTGCCAGCAGTGAGACCGGGACACTGTTGGAAAAACTGTTTTTT. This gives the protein CASSETGTLLEKLFF.